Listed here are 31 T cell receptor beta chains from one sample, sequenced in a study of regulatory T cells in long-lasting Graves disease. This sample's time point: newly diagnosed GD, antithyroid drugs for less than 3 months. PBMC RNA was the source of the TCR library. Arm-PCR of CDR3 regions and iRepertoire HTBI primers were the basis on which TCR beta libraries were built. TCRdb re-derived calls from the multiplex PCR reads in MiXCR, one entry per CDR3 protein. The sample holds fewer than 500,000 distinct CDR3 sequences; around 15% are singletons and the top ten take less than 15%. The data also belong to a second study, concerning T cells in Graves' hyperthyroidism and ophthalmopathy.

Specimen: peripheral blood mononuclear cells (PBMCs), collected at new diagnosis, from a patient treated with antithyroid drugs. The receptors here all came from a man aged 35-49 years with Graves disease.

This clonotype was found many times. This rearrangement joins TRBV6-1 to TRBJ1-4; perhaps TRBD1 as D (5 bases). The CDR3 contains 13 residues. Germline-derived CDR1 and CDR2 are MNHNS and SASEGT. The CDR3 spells CASTWGNNEKLFF. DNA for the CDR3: TGTGCGTCGACTTGGGGGAATAATGAAAAACTGTTTTTT.

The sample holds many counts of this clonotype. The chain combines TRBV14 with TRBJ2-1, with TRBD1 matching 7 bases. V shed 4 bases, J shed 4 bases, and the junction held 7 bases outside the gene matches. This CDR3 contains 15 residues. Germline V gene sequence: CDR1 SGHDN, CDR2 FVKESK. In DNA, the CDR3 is TGTGCCAGCAGCCCGTCCAACAGGGGTTACAATGAGCAGTTCTTC. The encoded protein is CASSPSNRGYNEQFF. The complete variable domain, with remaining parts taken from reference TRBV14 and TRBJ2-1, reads EAGVTQFPSHSVIEKGQTVTLRCDPISGHDNLYWYRRVMGKEIKFLLHFVKESKQDESGMPNNRFLAERTGGTYSTLKVQPAELEDSGVYFCASSPSNRGYNEQFFGPGTRLTVL.

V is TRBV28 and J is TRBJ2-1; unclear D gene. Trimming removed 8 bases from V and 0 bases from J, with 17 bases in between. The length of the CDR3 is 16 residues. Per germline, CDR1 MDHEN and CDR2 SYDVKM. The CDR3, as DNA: TGTGCCAGCCACTCGATCGGCCGGAGCTCCTACAATGAGCAGTTCTTC. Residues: CASHSIGRSSYNEQFF.

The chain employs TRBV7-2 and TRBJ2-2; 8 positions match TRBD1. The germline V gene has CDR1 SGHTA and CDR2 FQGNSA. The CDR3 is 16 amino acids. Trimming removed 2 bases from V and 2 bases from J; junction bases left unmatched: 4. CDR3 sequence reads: CASSLTGQGNTGELFF. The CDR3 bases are TGTGCCAGCAGCTTAACCGGACAGGGAAACACCGGGGAGCTGTTTTTT.

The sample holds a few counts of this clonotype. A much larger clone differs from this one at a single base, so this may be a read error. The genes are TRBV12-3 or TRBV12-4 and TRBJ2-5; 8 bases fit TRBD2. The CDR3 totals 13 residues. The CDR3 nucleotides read TGTGCCGGCAGCCGGGAGGGCCCTGAGACCCAGTACTTC. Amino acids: CAGSREGPETQYF.

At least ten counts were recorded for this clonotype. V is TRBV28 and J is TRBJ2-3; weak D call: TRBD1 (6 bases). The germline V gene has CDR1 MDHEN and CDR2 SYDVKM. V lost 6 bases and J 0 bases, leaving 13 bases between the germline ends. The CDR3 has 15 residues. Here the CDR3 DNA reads TGTGCCAGCAGCTCCCGGACAGAAAGCACAGATACGCAGTATTTT. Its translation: CASSSRTESTDTQYF.

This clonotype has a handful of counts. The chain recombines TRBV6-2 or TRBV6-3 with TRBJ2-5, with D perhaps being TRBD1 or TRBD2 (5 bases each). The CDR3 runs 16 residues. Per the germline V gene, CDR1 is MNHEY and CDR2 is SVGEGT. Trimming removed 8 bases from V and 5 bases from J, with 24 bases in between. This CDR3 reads CASRRDVTNRFETQYF. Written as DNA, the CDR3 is TGTGCCAGCCGACGGGACGTAACAAACCGCTTTGAGACCCAGTACTTC.

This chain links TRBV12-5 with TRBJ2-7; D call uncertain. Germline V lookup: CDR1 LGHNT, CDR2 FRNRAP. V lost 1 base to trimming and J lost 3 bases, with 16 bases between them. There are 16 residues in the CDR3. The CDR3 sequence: CASGLAPGHWDYEQYF. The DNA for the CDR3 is TGTGCTAGTGGTTTGGCGCCGGGTCACTGGGACTACGAGCAGTACTTC.

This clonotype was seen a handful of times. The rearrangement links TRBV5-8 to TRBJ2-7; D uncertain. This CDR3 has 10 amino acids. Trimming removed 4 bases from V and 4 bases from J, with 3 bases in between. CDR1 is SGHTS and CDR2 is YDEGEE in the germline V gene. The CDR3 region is CASSIYEQYF. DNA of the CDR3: TGTGCCAGCAGCATTTACGAGCAGTACTTC.

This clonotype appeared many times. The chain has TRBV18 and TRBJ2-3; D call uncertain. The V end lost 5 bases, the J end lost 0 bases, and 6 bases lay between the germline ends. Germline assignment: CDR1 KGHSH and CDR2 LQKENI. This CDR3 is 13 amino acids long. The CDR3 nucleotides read TGTGCCAGCTCAACCGCTAGCACAGATACGCAGTATTTT. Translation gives CASSTASTDTQYF.

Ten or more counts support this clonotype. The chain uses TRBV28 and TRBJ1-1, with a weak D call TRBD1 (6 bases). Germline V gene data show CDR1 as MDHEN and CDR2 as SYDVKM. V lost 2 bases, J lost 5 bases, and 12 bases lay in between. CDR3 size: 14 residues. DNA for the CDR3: TGTGCCAGCAGTTTACCAGGGGCCGGGACTGAAGCTTTCTTT. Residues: CASSLPGAGTEAFF.

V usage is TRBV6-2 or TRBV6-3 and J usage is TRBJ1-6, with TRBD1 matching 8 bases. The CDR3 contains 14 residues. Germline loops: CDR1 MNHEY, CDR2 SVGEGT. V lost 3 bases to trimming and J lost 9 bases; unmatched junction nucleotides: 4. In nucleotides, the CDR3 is TGTGCCAGCAGTTATCAGGACAGGGTTTCACCCCTCCACTTT. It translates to CASSYQDRVSPLHF.

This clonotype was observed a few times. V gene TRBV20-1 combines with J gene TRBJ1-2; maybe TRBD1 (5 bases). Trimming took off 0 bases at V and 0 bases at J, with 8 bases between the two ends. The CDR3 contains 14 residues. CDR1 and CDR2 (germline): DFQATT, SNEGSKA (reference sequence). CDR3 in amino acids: CSARDGGANYGYTF. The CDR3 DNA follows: TGCAGTGCTAGAGATGGGGGAGCTAACTATGGCTACACCTTC.

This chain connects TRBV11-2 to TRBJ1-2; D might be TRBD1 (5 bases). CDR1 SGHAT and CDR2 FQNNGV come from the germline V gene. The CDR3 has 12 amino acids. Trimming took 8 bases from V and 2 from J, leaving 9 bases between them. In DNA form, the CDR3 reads TGTGCCAGCCAGGGACCGAACTATGGCTACACCTTC. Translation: CASQGPNYGYTF.

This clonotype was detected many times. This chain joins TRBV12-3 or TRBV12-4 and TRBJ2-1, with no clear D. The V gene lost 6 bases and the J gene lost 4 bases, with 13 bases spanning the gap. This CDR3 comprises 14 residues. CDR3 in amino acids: CASSPAPSYNEQFF. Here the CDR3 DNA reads TGTGCCAGCAGCCCAGCGCCGAGTTACAATGAGCAGTTCTTC.

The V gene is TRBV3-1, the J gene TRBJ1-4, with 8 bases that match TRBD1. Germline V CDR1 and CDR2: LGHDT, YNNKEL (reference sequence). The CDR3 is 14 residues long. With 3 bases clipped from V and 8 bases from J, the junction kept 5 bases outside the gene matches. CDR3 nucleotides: TGTGCCAGCAGCCATGGACAGGGAGGAGAAAAACTGTTTTTT. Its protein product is CASSHGQGGEKLFF.

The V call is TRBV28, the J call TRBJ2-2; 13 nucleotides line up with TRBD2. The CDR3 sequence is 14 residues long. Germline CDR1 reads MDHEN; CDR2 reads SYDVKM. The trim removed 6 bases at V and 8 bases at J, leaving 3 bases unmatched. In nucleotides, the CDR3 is TGTGCCAGCAGACTAGCGGGAGGGTTTGGGGAGCTGTTTTTT. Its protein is CASRLAGGFGELFF.

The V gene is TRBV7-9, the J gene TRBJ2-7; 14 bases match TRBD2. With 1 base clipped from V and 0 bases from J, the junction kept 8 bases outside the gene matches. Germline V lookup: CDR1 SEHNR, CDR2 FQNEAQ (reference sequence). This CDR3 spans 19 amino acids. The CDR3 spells CASSLVGTSGGPSSYEQYF. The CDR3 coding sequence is TGTGCCAGCAGCTTAGTTGGGACTAGCGGGGGACCTAGCTCCTACGAGCAGTACTTC.

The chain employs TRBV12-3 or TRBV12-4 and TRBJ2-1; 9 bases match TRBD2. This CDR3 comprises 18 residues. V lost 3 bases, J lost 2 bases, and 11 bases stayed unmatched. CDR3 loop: CASSFKASGAGPYNEQFF. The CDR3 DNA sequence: TGTGCCAGCAGTTTTAAGGCTAGCGGGGCGGGGCCCTACAATGAGCAGTTCTTC.

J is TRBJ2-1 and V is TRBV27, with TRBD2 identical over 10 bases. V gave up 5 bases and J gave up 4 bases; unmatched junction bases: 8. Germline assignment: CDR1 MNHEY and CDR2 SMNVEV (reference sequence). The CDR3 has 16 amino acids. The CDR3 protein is CASSSGRAALYNEQFF. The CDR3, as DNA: TGTGCCAGCAGTAGCGGGAGGGCCGCCCTGTACAATGAGCAGTTCTTC.

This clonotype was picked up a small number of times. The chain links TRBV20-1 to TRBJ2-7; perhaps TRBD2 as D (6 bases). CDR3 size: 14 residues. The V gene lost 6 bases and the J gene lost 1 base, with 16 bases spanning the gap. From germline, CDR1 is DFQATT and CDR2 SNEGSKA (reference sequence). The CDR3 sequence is CSADPGLSSYEQYF. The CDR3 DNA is TGCAGTGCGGACCCGGGACTGTCGTCCTACGAGCAGTACTTC.

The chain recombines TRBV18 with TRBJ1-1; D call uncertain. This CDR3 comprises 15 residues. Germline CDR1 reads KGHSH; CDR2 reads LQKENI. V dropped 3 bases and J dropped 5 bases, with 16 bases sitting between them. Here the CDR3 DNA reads TGTGCCAGCTCACCTAATATGGACCGGGGAACTGAAGCTTTCTTT. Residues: CASSPNMDRGTEAFF.

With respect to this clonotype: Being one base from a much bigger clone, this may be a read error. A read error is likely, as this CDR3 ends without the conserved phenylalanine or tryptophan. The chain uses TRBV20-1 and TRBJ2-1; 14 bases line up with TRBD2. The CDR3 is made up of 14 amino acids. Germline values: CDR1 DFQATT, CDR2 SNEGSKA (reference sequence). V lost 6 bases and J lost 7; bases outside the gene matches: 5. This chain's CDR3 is CSALTSGRGNEQFS. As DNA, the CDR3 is TGCAGTGCGTTGACTAGCGGGAGGGGAAATGAGCAGTTCTCC.

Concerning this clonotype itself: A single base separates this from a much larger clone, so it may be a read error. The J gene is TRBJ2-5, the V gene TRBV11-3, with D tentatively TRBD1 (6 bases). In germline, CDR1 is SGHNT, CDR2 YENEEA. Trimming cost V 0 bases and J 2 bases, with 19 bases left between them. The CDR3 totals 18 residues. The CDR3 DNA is TGTGCCAGCAGCTTAGACAACGACCCAACAGGGCGTCAAGAGACCCAGTACTTC. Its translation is CASSLDNDPTGRQETQYF.

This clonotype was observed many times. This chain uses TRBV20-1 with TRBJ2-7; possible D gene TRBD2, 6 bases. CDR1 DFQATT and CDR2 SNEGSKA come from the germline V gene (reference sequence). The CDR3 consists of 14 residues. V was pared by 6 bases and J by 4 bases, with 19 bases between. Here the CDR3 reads CSAGLGQGRYEQYF. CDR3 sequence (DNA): TGCAGTGCGGGACTGGGCCAGGGTAGGTACGAGCAGTACTTC.

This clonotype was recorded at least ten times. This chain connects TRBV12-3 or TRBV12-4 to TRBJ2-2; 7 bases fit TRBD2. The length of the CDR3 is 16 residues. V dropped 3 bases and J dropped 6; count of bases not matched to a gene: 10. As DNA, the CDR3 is TGTGCCAGCAGTTTCCTCCCTGGGGGAGGGGCCGGGGAGCTGTTTTTT. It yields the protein CASSFLPGGGAGELFF.

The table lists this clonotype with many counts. The CDR3, as DNA: TGTGCCAGCAGTTTATTCCCTCTCGCCTGGGTCCCCACAGATACGCAGTATTTT. Protein product: CASSLFPLAWVPTDTQYF. The J gene is TRBJ2-3, the V gene TRBV28; D gene ambiguous. CDR1 and CDR2 from the germline V gene are MDHEN and SYDVKM. Trimming shortened V by 1 base and J by 2 bases, and 19 bases separated the two germline ends. CDR3 length: 18 residues.

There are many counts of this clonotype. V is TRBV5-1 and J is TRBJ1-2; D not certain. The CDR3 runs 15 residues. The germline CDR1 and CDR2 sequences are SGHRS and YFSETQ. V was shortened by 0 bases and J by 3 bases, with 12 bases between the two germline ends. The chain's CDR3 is CASSLGGSGDYGYTF. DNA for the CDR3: TGCGCCAGCAGCTTGGGAGGTTCGGGAGACTATGGCTACACCTTC.

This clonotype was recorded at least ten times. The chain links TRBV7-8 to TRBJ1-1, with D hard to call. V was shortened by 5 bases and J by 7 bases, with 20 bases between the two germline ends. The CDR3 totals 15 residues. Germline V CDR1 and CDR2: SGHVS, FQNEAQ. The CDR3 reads CASSRRRPPVGEAFF. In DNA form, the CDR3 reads TGTGCCAGCAGCCGCCGGCGGCCCCCCGTCGGTGAAGCTTTCTTT.

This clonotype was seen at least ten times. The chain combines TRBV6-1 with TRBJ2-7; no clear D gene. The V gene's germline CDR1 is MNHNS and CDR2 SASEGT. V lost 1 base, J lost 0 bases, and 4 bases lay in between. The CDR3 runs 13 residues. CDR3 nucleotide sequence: TGTGCCAGCAGTGAAGAGGACTCCTACGAGCAGTACTTC. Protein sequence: CASSEEDSYEQYF.

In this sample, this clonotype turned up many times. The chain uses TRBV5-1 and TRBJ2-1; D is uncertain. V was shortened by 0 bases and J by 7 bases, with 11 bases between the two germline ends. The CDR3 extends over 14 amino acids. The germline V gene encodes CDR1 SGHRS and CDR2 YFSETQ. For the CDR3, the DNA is TGCGCCAGCAGCTTGGGGGCTGGAGAAAATGAGCAGTTCTTC. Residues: CASSLGAGENEQFF. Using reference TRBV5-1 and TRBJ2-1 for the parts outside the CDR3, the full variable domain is KAGVTQTPRYLIKTRGQQVTLSCSPISGHRSVSWYQQTPGQGLQFLFEYFSETQRNKGNFPGRFSGRQFSNSRSEMNVSTLELGDSALYLCASSLGAGENEQFFGPGTRLTVL.